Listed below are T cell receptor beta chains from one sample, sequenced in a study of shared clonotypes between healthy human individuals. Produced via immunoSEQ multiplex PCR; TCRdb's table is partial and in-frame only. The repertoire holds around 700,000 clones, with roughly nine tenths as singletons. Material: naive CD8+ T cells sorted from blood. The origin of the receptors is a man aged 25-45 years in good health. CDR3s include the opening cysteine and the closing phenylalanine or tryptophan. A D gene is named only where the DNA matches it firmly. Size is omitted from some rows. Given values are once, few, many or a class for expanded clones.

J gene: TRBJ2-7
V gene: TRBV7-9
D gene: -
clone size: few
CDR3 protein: CASSGQNSYEQYF
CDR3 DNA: TGTGCCAGCAGCGGCCAGAACAGCTACGAGCAGTACTTC

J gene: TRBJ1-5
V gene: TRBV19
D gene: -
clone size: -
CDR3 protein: CASSPVGNQPQHF
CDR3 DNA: TGTGCCAGTAGTCCGGTTGGCAATCAGCCCCAGCATTTT

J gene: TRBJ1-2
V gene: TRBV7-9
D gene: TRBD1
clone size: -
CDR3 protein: CASMGTEGYGYTF
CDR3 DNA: TGTGCCAGCATGGGGACAGAAGGGTATGGCTACACCTTC

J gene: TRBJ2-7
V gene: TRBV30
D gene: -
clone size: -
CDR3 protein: CAWSKPFYEQYF
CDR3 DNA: TGTGCCTGGAGTAAACCATTTTACGAGCAGTACTTC

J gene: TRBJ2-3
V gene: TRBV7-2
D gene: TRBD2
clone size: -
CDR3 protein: CASSRRNLAGGSTDTQYF
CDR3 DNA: TGTGCCAGCAGCCGACGAAACTTAGCGGGAGGAAGCACAGATACGCAGTATTTT

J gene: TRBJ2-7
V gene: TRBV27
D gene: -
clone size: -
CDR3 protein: CASRNIYYEQYF
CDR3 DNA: TGTGCCAGCCGCAATATTTACTACGAGCAGTACTTC

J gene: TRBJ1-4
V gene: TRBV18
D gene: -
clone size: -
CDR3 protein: CASSPKDQGRHNEKLFF
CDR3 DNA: TGTGCCAGCTCACCAAAAGACCAGGGGAGACATAATGAAAAACTGTTTTTT

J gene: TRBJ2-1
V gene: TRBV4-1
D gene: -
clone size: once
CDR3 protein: CASSQDKASLGNEQFF
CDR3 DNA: TGCGCCAGCAGCCAAGATAAGGCTAGTTTGGGCAATGAGCAGTTCTTC

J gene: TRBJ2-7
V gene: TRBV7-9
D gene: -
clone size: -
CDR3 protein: CASSFNGSPYEQYF
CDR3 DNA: TGTGCCAGCAGTTTCAACGGGAGCCCTTACGAGCAGTACTTC

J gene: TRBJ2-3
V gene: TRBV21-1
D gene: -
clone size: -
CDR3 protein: CASSTVAGVNTDTQYF
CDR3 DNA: TGTGCCAGCAGCACCGTAGCGGGAGTTAACACAGATACGCAGTATTTT

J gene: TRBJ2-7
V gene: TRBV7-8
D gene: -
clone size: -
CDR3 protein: CASSLMTESYEQYF
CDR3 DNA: TGTGCCAGCAGCTTAATGACGGAGTCCTACGAGCAGTACTTC

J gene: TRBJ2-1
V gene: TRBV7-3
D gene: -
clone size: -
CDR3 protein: CASSPVRGSSLYNEQFF
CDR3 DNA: TGTGCCAGCAGCCCCGTCAGGGGTAGCAGTCTTTACAATGAGCAGTTCTTC

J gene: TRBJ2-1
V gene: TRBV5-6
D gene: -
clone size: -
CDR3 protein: CASSLSLHNEQFF
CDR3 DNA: TGTGCCAGCAGCTTGAGTCTGCACAATGAGCAGTTCTTC

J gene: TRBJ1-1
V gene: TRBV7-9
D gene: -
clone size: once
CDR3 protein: CASSPFGRLADTEAFF
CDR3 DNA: TGTGCCAGCAGCCCATTCGGACGGCTTGCGGACACTGAAGCTTTCTTT

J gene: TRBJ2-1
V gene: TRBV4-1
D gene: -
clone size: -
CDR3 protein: CASSPLGGNRWFF
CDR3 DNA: TGCGCCAGCAGCCCTTTAGGAGGGAACCGGTGGTTCTTC

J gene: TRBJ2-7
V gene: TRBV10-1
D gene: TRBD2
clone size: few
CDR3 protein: CASSHGLAGYDEQYF
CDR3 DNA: TGCGCCAGCAGTCACGGACTAGCGGGATATGACGAGCAGTACTTC

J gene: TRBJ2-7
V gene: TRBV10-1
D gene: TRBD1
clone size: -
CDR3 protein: CASSGGTGVPYEQYF
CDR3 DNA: TGCGCCAGCAGTGGCGGGACAGGTGTTCCCTACGAGCAGTACTTC

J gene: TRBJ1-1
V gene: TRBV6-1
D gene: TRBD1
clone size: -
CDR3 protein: CASSVRQGKNTEAFF
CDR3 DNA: TGTGCCAGCAGTGTACGACAGGGGAAGAACACTGAAGCTTTCTTT